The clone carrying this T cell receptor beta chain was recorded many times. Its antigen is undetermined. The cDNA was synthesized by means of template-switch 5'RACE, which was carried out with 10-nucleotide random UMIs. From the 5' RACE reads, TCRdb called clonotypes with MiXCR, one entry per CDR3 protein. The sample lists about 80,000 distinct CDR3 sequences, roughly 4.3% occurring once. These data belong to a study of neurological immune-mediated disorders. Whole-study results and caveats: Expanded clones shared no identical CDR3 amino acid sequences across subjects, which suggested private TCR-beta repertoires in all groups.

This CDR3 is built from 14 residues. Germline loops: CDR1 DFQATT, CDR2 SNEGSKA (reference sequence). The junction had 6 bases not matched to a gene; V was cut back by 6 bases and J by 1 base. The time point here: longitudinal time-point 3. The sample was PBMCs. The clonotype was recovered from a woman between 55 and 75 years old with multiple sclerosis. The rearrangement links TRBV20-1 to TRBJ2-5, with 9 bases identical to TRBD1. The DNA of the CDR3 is TGCAGTGCCTCCTCGACAGGGGGCCAAGAGACCCAGTACTTC. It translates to CSASSTGGQETQYF.